This T cell receptor (beta chain) was captured by sequencing in a study of T cell repertoires in cytomegalovirus infection. This clonotype was seen many times. CDR1 MNHNY and CDR2 SVGAGI come from the germline V gene (reference sequence). With V trimmed by 6 bases and J by 4 bases, 9 bases remained unmatched. The length of the CDR3 is 16 residues. TCRdb itself ran the reads through MiXCR, one entry per CDR3 protein. This table holds about 490,000 distinct CDR3 sequences, approximately 10% found once. Sequencing input: PBMCs. This sequence joins TRBV6-6 and TRBJ2-1, with TRBD2 identical over 10 bases. This TCR was sampled from a human donor in good health (CMV status not recorded). Some clones in this sample may be carry-over from other donors' samples. The CDR3 is CASSSPASGSYNEQFF. The CDR3, as DNA: TGTGCCAGCAGCTCCCCGGCTAGCGGGAGTTACAATGAGCAGTTCTTC.